These 21 T cell receptor beta chains share one sample of origin, sequenced in a study of metastatic and nonmetastatic thyroid tumors. Patients had received no treatment of any kind before thyroid surgery. Via MiXCR, TCRdb re-called the PCR reads. The table lists 25,000 or so clones, over 15% of them singletons. Sequencing was performed on blood. Every receptor here comes from a female donor with papillary thyroid cancer or a benign thyroid nodule (not recorded which). Some clones in this sample may be carry-over from other donors' samples.

This clone was seen at least ten times. The rearrangement uses TRBV24-1 and TRBJ2-3; possibly TRBD2 for D (5 bases). Trimming removed 3 bases at V and 6 bases at J, with 15 bases between. Looked up from germline, CDR1 is KGHDR and CDR2 is SFDVKD. The length of the CDR3 is 15 residues. CDR3 in amino acids: CATSDPGLVADTQYF. The CDR3, as DNA: TGTGCCACCAGTGATCCAGGACTGGTTGCGGATACGCAGTATTTT.

This clone was picked up many times. The rearrangement uses TRBV5-4 and TRBJ2-1; the D gene is possibly TRBD2 (6 bases). Deletions cut 4 bases from V and 5 bases from J, with 10 bases between. The CDR3 sequence is 13 residues long. CDR1 SGHNT and CDR2 YYREEE come from the germline V gene (reference sequence). For the CDR3, the DNA is TGTGCCAGCAGCGCGGGAACAAACAATGAGCAGTTCTTC. Residues: CASSAGTNNEQFF.

This clone was observed at least ten times. The rearrangement uses TRBV20-1 and TRBJ2-5; TRBD2 matches at 14 bases. Germline-derived CDR1 and CDR2 are DFQATT and SNEGSKA (reference sequence). The junction had 10 bases not matched to a gene; V was cut back by 2 bases and J by 5 bases. This CDR3 contains 17 residues. For the CDR3, the DNA is TGCAGTGCTAGAAGACGGACTAGCGGGAGGACAGGGGAGACCCAGTACTTC. As protein: CSARRRTSGRTGETQYF.

There are many counts of this clone. The chain uses TRBV20-1 and TRBJ2-6; D is tentatively TRBD1 or TRBD2 (5 bases each). CDR1 DFQATT and CDR2 SNEGSKA come from the germline V gene (reference sequence). Trimming cost V 2 bases and J 0 bases, with 20 bases left between them. This CDR3 has 19 residues. The CDR3 coding sequence is TGCAGTGCTAGATCGCAGGGAGACAAGTCTCTCTCTGGGGCCAACGTCCTGACTTTC. This codes for CSARSQGDKSLSGANVLTF.

V is TRBV9 and J is TRBJ2-1; D is possibly TRBD2 (6 bases). In germline, CDR1 is SGDLS, CDR2 YYNGEE. This CDR3 is 15 amino acids long. V dropped 4 bases and J dropped 4 bases, with 15 bases sitting between them. CDR3 sequence: CASSFSGSQYNEQFF. DNA for the CDR3: TGTGCCAGCAGCTTTAGCGGTAGTCAGTACAATGAGCAGTTCTTC.

The table lists this clone with a few counts. Other nucleotide sequences in the sample specify the same CDR3. The chain couples TRBV27 to TRBJ2-7; 8 bases line up with TRBD2. CDR1 is MNHEY, CDR2 SMNVEV, per germline (reference sequence). There are 16 residues in the CDR3. Trimming at V came to 6 bases and at J to 2 bases, leaving 12 bases not matched to a gene. The CDR3 sequence: CASSRFWREVPYEQYF. CDR3 nucleotide sequence: TGTGCCAGCAGCCGCTTCTGGCGGGAGGTTCCCTACGAGCAGTACTTC.

CDR3 nucleotide sequence: TGTGCCAGCATGTGGACTAGCGTCTCCCTCGGTGAGCTGTTTTTT. Amino acids: CASMWTSVSLGELFF. V is TRBV7-8 and J is TRBJ2-2, with TRBD2 identical over 9 bases. The CDR3 is 15 residues long. V shed 7 bases and J 11 bases; nucleotides not matched to a gene: 14. Germline V gene data show CDR1 as SGHVS and CDR2 as FQNEAQ.

This clone was seen repeatedly, ten times or more. This chain connects TRBV18 to TRBJ2-5; possibly TRBD2 for D (6 bases). Germline values: CDR1 KGHSH, CDR2 LQKENI. CDR3 length: 14 residues. Trimming shortened V by 3 bases and J by 2 bases, and 10 bases separated the two germline ends. CDR3 sequence (DNA): TGTGCCAGCTCACCGGGACTGTCACAAGAGACCCAGTACTTC. Its protein is CASSPGLSQETQYF.

The chain has TRBV30 and TRBJ2-7; 7 positions match TRBD1. The CDR3 length is 13 residues. Germline V lookup: CDR1 GTSNPN, CDR2 SVGIG (reference sequence). Trimming cost V 7 bases and J 0 bases; bases outside gene matches: 6. The CDR3 sequence: CASLRDSSYEQYF. The CDR3 nucleotides read TGTGCCTCACTCCGGGACAGCTCCTACGAGCAGTACTTC. Using reference TRBV30 and TRBJ2-7 for the parts outside the CDR3, the full variable domain is SQTIHQWPATLVQPVGSPLSLECTVEGTSNPNLYWYRQAAGRGLQLLFYSVGIGQISSEVPQNLSASRPQDRQFILSSKKLLLSDSGFYLCASLRDSSYEQYFGPGTRLTVT.

This clone has ten or more counts. The chain employs TRBV28 and TRBJ1-4, with 9 bases matching TRBD1. V lost 5 bases, J lost 8 bases, and 9 bases stayed unmatched. Germline CDR1 MDHEN, CDR2 SYDVKM. CDR3 length: 15 amino acids. The CDR3 nucleotides are TGTGCCAGCAGTACCACAGGGGGCGCCGAGGAAAAACTGTTTTTT. The encoded protein is CASSTTGGAEEKLFF.

About this clone itself: The same CDR3 can be traced to other DNA sequences in this sample. The V call is TRBV2, the J call TRBJ2-7; no clear D. Germline CDR1 SNHLY, CDR2 FYNNEI. Trimming stripped 4 bases from V and 2 bases from J, with 15 bases between. The CDR3 spans 15 residues. The CDR3: CASSALGTGPYEQYF. As DNA, the CDR3 is TGTGCCAGCAGTGCCTTGGGTACCGGACCCTACGAGCAGTACTTC.

CDR3 in DNA: TGTGCCAGCAGTGAAGGGGGCAGGGGGGGCACTGAAGCTTTCTTT. Translated, it gives CASSEGGRGGTEAFF. The chain has TRBV6-1 and TRBJ1-1, with TRBD1 identical over 7 bases. Trimming at V came to 1 base and at J to 4 bases, leaving 6 bases not matched to a gene. Germline loops: CDR1 MNHNS, CDR2 SASEGT. CDR3 length: 15 amino acids.

The V and J genes are TRBV20-1 and TRBJ2-3; D remains ambiguous. The CDR3 has 14 residues. Germline V CDR1 and CDR2: DFQATT, SNEGSKA (reference sequence). Trimming took 7 bases from V and 0 from J, leaving 14 bases between them. The CDR3 spells CSDNGVASTDTQYF. CDR3 nucleotide sequence: TGCAGTGATAATGGGGTGGCGAGCACAGATACGCAGTATTTT.

The V call is TRBV20-1, the J call TRBJ2-7; 8 positions agree with TRBD2. Germline-derived CDR1 and CDR2 are DFQATT and SNEGSKA (reference sequence). The CDR3 spans 15 residues. Trimming cost V 1 base and J 6 bases; bases outside gene matches: 11. The CDR3 here is CSARGSGSAELEQYF. CDR3 nucleotides: TGCAGTGCTAGAGGCAGCGGGAGCGCCGAACTCGAGCAGTACTTC.

This clone was found many times. A junction boundary mismatches the germline segment, possibly from a read error. The V call is TRBV12-3 or TRBV12-4, the J call TRBJ2-5; maybe TRBD1 (5 bases). CDR3 length: 14 amino acids. CDR3 in amino acids: CVSHSGRAAETQYF. For the CDR3, the DNA is TGTGTCAGCCACTCGGGCAGGGCAGCAGAGACCCAGTACTTC.

This clone has at least ten counts. This chain uses TRBV7-3 with TRBJ2-1, with TRBD2 identical over 9 bases. The germline gives CDR1 SGHTA, CDR2 FQGTGA. The CDR3 is made up of 14 amino acids. Trimming at V came to 5 bases and at J to 7 bases, leaving 6 bases not matched to a gene. In DNA, the CDR3 is TGTGCCAGCAGCCCCACGACTAGCGGAAATGAGCAGTTCTTC. As protein: CASSPTTSGNEQFF.

The sample holds many counts of this clone. This clone may be a read error of a much larger clone one base away. Other nucleotide sequences in the sample specify the same CDR3. The V call is TRBV5-1, the J call TRBJ2-1; either TRBD1 or TRBD2 may supply D (6 bases each). The CDR3 spans 14 residues. In germline, CDR1 is SGHRS, CDR2 YFSETQ. Trimming removed 0 bases from V and 10 bases from J, with 14 bases in between. The CDR3, as DNA: TGCGCCAGCAGCTTGGTGTTGGGGGGCAACGAGCAGTTCTTC. Its protein is CASSLVLGGNEQFF.

This clone was detected many times. The rearrangement joins TRBV15 to TRBJ1-1; unclear D gene. In germline, CDR1 is LNHNV, CDR2 YYDKDF (reference sequence). The V gene lost 1 base and the J gene lost 8 bases, with 14 bases spanning the gap. The CDR3 has 14 residues. The CDR3 bases are TGTGCCACCAGCAGAGTCGCGAGTAGGTTGGAAGCTTTCTTT. Encoded protein: CATSRVASRLEAFF.

This clone was seen repeatedly, ten times or more. This CDR3 reads CSAVEERGAFF. The CDR3 region has the DNA TGCAGTGCGGTTGAAGAGAGAGGGGCTTTCTTT. The chain couples TRBV20-1 to TRBJ1-1; D remains unclear. Trimming took off 6 bases at V and 11 bases at J, with 16 bases between the two ends. CDR1 and CDR2 (germline): DFQATT, SNEGSKA (reference sequence). The CDR3 consists of 11 residues.

This clone was found many times. The CDR3 sequence: CASSGTSGRLWTQYF. CDR3 sequence (DNA): TGTGCCAGCAGCGGGACTAGCGGGCGTTTATGGACCCAGTACTTC. The chain is built from TRBV27 and TRBJ2-5; 12 bases are a match to TRBD2. Germline V gene sequence: CDR1 MNHEY, CDR2 SMNVEV (reference sequence). The CDR3 covers 15 residues. V gave up 6 bases and J gave up 7 bases; unmatched junction bases: 9.

This clone appeared many times. The chain couples TRBV19 to TRBJ1-3; no definite D call. CDR3 length: 15 amino acids. With 3 bases removed from V and 3 bases from J, the gap between germline ends came to 12 bases. The germline CDR1 and CDR2 sequences are LNHDA and SQIVND (reference sequence). The CDR3 here is CASSMGGLDGNTIYF. The CDR3 region has the DNA TGTGCCAGTAGTATGGGAGGGTTGGATGGAAACACCATATATTTT.